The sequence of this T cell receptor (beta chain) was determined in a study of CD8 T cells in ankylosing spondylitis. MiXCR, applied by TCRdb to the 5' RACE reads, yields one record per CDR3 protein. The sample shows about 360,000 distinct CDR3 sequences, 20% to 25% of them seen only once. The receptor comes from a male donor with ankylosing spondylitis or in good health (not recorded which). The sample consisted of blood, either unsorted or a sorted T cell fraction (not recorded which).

The CDR3 protein is CASGFVGQSPFSNQPQHF. The CDR3 coding sequence is TGTGCTAGTGGTTTTGTCGGACAAAGTCCCTTTAGCAATCAGCCCCAGCATTTT. The rearrangement uses TRBV12-5 and TRBJ1-5, with D possibly TRBD1 on 5 matching bases. The V and J ends lost 3 bases and 0 bases respectively, with 18 bases between them. Per germline, CDR1 LGHNT and CDR2 FRNRAP. CDR3 length equals 18 residues.